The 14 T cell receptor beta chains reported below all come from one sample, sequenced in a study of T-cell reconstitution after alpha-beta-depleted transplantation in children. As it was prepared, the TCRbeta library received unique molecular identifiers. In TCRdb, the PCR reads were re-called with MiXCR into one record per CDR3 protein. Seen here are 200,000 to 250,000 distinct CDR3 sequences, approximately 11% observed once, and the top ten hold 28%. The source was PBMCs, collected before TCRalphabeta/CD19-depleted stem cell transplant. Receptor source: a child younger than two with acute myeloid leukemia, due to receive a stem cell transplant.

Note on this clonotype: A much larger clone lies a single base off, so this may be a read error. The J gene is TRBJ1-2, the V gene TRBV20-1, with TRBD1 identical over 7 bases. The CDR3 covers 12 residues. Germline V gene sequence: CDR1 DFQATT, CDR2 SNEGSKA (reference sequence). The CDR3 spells CGATGESVGYTF. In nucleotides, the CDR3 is TGCGGTGCTACAGGGGAGTCGGTAGGCTACACCTTC.

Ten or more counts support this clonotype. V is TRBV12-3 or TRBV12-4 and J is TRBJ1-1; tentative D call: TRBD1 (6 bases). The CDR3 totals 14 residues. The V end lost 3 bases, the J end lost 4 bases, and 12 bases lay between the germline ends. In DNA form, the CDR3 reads TGTGCCAGCAGTTTGCAGGGGTATCCCACTGAAGCTTTCTTT. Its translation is CASSLQGYPTEAFF.

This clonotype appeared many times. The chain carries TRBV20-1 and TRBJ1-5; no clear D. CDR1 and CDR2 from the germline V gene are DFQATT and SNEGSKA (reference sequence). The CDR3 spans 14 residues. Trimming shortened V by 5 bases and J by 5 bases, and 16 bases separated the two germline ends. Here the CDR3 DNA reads TGCAGTGCTGGGGTCAGCAGCCAATATCAGCCCCAGCATTTT. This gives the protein CSAGVSSQYQPQHF.

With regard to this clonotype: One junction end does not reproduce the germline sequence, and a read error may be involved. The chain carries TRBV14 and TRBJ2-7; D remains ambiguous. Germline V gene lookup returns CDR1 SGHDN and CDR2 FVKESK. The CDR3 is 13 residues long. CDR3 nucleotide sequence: TGTGCCAGCAACCAAGTAGAACGCTCCGAGCAGTACTTC. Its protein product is CASNQVERSEQYF.

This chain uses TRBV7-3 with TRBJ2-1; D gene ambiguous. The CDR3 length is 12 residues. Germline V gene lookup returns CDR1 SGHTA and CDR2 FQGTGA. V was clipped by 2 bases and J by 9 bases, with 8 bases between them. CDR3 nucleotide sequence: TGTGCCAGCAGCTTAGAAAGTGGTGAGCAGTTCTTC. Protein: CASSLESGEQFF. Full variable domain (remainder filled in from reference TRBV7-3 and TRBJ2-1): GAGVSQTPSNKVTEKGKYVELRCDPISGHTALYWYRQSLGQGPEFLIYFQGTGAADDSGLPNDRFFAVRPEGSVSTLKIQRTERGDSAVYLCASSLESGEQFFGPGTRLTVL.

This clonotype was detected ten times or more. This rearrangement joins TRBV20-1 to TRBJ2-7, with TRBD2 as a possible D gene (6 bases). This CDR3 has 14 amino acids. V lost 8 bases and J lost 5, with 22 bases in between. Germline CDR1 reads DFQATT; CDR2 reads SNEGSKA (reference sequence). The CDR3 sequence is CSTSIGRGGDEQYF. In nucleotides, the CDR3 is TGCAGTACTTCTATTGGGAGAGGAGGGGACGAGCAGTACTTC.

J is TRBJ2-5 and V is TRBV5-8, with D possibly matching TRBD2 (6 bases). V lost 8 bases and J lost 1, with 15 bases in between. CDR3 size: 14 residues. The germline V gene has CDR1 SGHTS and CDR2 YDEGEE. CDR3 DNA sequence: TGTGCCAGGGGCCCGGGACTTAGCCAAGAGACCCAGTACTTC. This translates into CARGPGLSQETQYF.

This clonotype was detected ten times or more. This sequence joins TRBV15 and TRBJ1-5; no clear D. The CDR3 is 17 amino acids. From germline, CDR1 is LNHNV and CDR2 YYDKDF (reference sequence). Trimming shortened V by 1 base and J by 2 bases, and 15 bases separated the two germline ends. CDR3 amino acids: CATSRGRTLGGNQPQHF. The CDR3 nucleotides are TGTGCCACCAGCAGAGGCCGGACCCTCGGGGGCAATCAGCCCCAGCATTTT.

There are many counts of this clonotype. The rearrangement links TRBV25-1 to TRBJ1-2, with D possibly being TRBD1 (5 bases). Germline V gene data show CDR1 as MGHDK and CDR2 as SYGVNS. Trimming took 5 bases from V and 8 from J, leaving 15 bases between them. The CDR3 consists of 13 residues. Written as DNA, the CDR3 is TGTGCCAGCAGTATGTCCTGGGACGACGGCTACACCTTC. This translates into CASSMSWDDGYTF.

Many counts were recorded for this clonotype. The CDR3 region has the DNA TGTGCCAGCAGCTCCGGTCCTAACTATGGCTACACCTTC. This gives the protein CASSSGPNYGYTF. The chain combines TRBV7-2 with TRBJ1-2; D not resolved. The V gene lost 4 bases and the J gene lost 0 bases, with 6 bases spanning the gap. Per germline, CDR1 SGHTA and CDR2 FQGNSA. The CDR3 sequence is 13 residues long.

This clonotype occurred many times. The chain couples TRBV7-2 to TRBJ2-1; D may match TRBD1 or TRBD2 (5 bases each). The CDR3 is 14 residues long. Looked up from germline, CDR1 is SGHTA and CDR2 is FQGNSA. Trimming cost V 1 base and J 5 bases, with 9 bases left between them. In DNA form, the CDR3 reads TGTGCCAGCAGCTTAGACTCGGGGCACAATGAGCAGTTCTTC. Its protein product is CASSLDSGHNEQFF.

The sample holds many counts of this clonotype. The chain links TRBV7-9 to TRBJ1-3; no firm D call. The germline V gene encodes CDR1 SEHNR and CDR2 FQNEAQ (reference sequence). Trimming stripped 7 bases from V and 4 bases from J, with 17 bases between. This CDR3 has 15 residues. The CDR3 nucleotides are TGTGCCAGCATCAACCTAGGGAGTATCGGAAACACCATATATTTT. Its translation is CASINLGSIGNTIYF.

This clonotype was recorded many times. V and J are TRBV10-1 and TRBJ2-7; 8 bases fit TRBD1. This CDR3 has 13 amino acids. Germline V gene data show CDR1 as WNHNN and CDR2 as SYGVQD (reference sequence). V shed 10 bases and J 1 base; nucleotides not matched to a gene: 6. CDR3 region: CATPGQESYEQYF. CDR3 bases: TGCGCCACCCCGGGACAGGAGTCCTACGAGCAGTACTTC.

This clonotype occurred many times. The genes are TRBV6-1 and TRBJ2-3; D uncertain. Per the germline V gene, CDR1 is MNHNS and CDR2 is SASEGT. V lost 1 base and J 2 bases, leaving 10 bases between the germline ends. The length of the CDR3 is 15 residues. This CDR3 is CASSEVRPYTDTQYF. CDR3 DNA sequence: TGTGCCAGCAGTGAAGTAAGACCTTACACAGATACGCAGTATTTT.